This passage covers 13 T cell receptor beta chains from one sample sequenced in a study of blood T cell repertoires in COVID-19. Using immunoSEQ multiplex PCR, the repertoire was profiled, and TCRdb retains in-frame clones only, with some absent. Among about 250,000 clones listed, about 86% were seen once. Material for sequencing was peripheral blood. These TCRs come from a man at least 80 years old with acute or convalescent COVID-19.

This clone was detected only a few times. DNA for the CDR3: TGTGCCACCAGGGGGGTTTTGGCTGAAGCTTTCTTT. Protein product: CATRGVLAEAFF. This chain connects TRBV19 to TRBJ1-1; 7 positions agree with TRBD1. The CDR3 extends over 12 amino acids. Germline assignment: CDR1 LNHDA and CDR2 SQIVND (reference sequence). With 10 bases clipped from V and 6 bases from J, the junction kept 8 bases outside the gene matches.

This rearrangement joins TRBV7-3 to TRBJ2-1, with 7 positions matching TRBD2. The CDR3 length is 14 residues. Germline CDR1 and CDR2: SGHTA and FQGTGA. V was clipped by 3 bases and J by 5 bases; unmatched bases: 4. The CDR3 DNA reads as TGTGCCAGCAGCTTTCAGGCGGGGGACAATGAGCAGTTCTTC. It translates to CASSFQAGDNEQFF.

The chain carries TRBV28 and TRBJ2-7, with 9 bases lining up with TRBD1. V lost 6 bases, J lost 4 bases, and 7 bases stayed unmatched. This CDR3 spans 14 amino acids. Germline V gene sequence: CDR1 MDHEN, CDR2 SYDVKM. CDR3 sequence reads: CASRQTGTGYEQYF. The CDR3 region has the DNA TGTGCCAGCAGGCAAACCGGGACAGGGTACGAGCAGTACTTC.

V gene TRBV6-5 combines with J gene TRBJ1-2; tentatively, D is TRBD1 (6 bases). Trimming removed 6 bases from V and 2 bases from J, with 10 bases in between. Germline V gene lookup returns CDR1 MNHEY and CDR2 SVGAGI. The CDR3 runs to 13 residues. The CDR3 region is CASREDRNYGYTF. The CDR3 DNA follows: TGTGCCAGCAGAGAGGACAGAAACTATGGCTACACCTTC.

J is TRBJ2-7 and V is TRBV5-1, with 8 bases fitting TRBD1. Trimming took 4 bases from V and 7 from J; bases not matched to a gene: 13. The CDR3 has 15 amino acids. CDR1 and CDR2 (germline): SGHRS, YFSETQ. CDR3 residues: CASSKQTGELGEQYF. In nucleotides, the CDR3 is TGCGCCAGCAGCAAACAGACAGGGGAGTTGGGTGAGCAGTACTTC.

V is TRBV7-8 and J is TRBJ1-1; TRBD1 matches at 7 bases. In germline, CDR1 is SGHVS, CDR2 FQNEAQ. The CDR3 contains 15 residues. The ends lost 5 bases at V and 1 base at J; junction bases unmatched: 7. Here the CDR3 DNA reads TGTGCCAGCAGCACCGAGACAGGGCGGAACACTGAAGCTTTCTTT. Translated: CASSTETGRNTEAFF.

This rearrangement joins TRBV7-9 to TRBJ2-7; possibly TRBD2 for D (5 bases). Germline loops: CDR1 SEHNR, CDR2 FQNEAQ (reference sequence). Trimming cost V 2 bases and J 1 base, with 12 bases left between them. There are 15 residues in the CDR3. DNA of the CDR3: TGTGCCAGCAGCTTACTTAACCGAGGGTCCTACGAGCAGTACTTC. It specifies CASSLLNRGSYEQYF.

The chain couples TRBV12-5 to TRBJ2-3; 8 bases map to TRBD2. The CDR3 covers 16 residues. CDR1 and CDR2 from the germline V gene are LGHNT and FRNRAP. V lost 2 bases and J lost 4; bases outside the gene matches: 8. The CDR3 DNA reads as TGTGCTAGTGGTTTGATCGGGGGGGCCAGTGCAGATACGCAGTATTTT. Translated, it gives CASGLIGGASADTQYF.

The rearrangement joins TRBV29-1 to TRBJ1-1, with TRBD1 matching over 11 bases. The CDR3 is 12 amino acids. V was clipped by 4 bases and J by 6 bases; unmatched bases: 1. Germline CDR1 is SQVTM and CDR2 is ANQGSEA. The CDR3 loop is CSVVDRGPEAFF. The CDR3 DNA reads as TGCAGCGTTGTGGACAGGGGGCCTGAAGCTTTCTTT.

The chain uses TRBV7-9 and TRBJ1-5; D gene ambiguous. Germline CDR1 and CDR2: SEHNR and FQNEAQ (reference sequence). Trimming cost V 4 bases and J 2 bases, with 6 bases left between them. The CDR3 has 13 residues. This CDR3 is CASSSIGNQPQHF. The CDR3 nucleotides are TGTGCCAGCAGCTCTATCGGCAATCAGCCCCAGCATTTT.

CDR3 loop: CASSTTSGNQETQYF. DNA of the CDR3: TGTGCCAGTAGTACCACTAGCGGCAACCAAGAGACCCAGTACTTC. This chain joins TRBV19 and TRBJ2-5, with 8 positions matching TRBD2. The germline V gene encodes CDR1 LNHDA and CDR2 SQIVND (reference sequence). There are 15 residues in the CDR3. J was trimmed by 0 bases and V by 4 bases; bases with no gene match: 4.

This chain uses TRBV11-2 with TRBJ2-7, with D perhaps matching TRBD1 (6 bases). Trimming shortened V by 5 bases and J by 4 bases, and 15 bases separated the two germline ends. The germline V gene encodes CDR1 SGHAT and CDR2 FQNNGV. The CDR3 runs to 14 residues. CDR3 in DNA: TGTGCCAGCAGCCGGTCCGGGACATCGTACGAGCAGTACTTC. This encodes CASSRSGTSYEQYF.

This chain connects TRBV6-6 to TRBJ2-7; D is ambiguous. The CDR3 is 14 residues long. Germline V lookup: CDR1 MNHNY, CDR2 SVGAGI (reference sequence). The germline V and J ends were trimmed by 4 bases and 2 bases, with 12 bases remaining between them. The CDR3 loop is CASSFPHFPYEQYF. CDR3 nucleotide sequence: TGTGCCAGCAGTTTCCCCCATTTTCCCTACGAGCAGTACTTC.